The 6 T cell receptor beta chains below were found in one sample sequenced in a study of shared clonotypes between healthy human individuals. Only CD45RO-negative cells positively selected for CCR7 counted as naive CD8 cells, so terminally differentiated effector memory CD45RA+ cells were excluded. The method was immunoSEQ multiplex PCR; TCRdb's version includes in-frame clones alone and lacks a portion of them. The sample carries around 600,000 clones, around 96% recorded once. Sequenced sample: naive CD8+ T cells sorted from blood. The receptors derive from a woman aged 25 to 39 in good health.

This chain uses TRBV5-6 with TRBJ1-1; a possible D gene is TRBD1 (6 bases). V lost 3 bases to trimming and J lost 2 bases, with 23 bases between them. The CDR3 spans 18 residues. Germline values: CDR1 SGHDT, CDR2 YYEEEE. This CDR3 reads CASSWGWGGAPPNTEAFF. In nucleotides, the CDR3 is TGTGCCAGCAGCTGGGGTTGGGGGGGCGCTCCCCCTAACACTGAAGCTTTCTTT.

The chain combines TRBV4-1 with TRBJ1-6; D is unresolved. Germline V CDR1 and CDR2: MGHRA, YSYEKL. Trimming took off 4 bases at V and 1 base at J, with 8 bases between the two ends. The CDR3 extends over 15 amino acids. The CDR3 nucleotides read TGCGCCAGCAGCCCTAGGATTTCCTATAATTCACCCCTCCACTTT. Amino acids: CASSPRISYNSPLHF.

The gene calls are TRBV29-1 and TRBJ1-2, with unresolved D. The CDR3 runs to 12 residues. Germline V gene lookup returns CDR1 SQVTM and CDR2 ANQGSEA. Trimming shortened V by 5 bases and J by 8 bases, and 15 bases separated the two germline ends. This chain's CDR3 is CSVSLLDGGYTF. The CDR3 bases are TGCAGCGTTTCCCTACTGGATGGGGGCTACACCTTC.

The chain couples TRBV7-9 to TRBJ2-7, with D tentatively TRBD2 (5 bases). Germline V CDR1 and CDR2: SEHNR, FQNEAQ (reference sequence). The CDR3 is 10 amino acids. The CDR3 region is CATTSYEQYF. The DNA of the CDR3 is TGTGCTACAACTAGCTACGAGCAGTACTTC.

The CDR3: CASSGLAGHNEQFF. CDR3 DNA: TGTGCCAGCAGTGGACTAGCGGGGCACAATGAGCAGTTCTTC. This chain uses TRBV6-1 with TRBJ2-1; 11 nucleotides line up with TRBD2. V gave up 4 bases and J gave up 5 bases; unmatched junction bases: 1. Germline V CDR1 and CDR2: MNHNS, SASEGT. The length of the CDR3 is 14 residues.

This chain connects TRBV5-5 to TRBJ2-2; 7 bases are shared with TRBD1. The length of the CDR3 is 15 residues. The V segment lost 7 bases and the J segment 0 bases; nucleotides outside the gene matches: 6. CDR1 is SGHKS, CDR2 YYEKEE, per germline (reference sequence). In DNA, the CDR3 is TGTGCCAGCTGCACCGGGACAGCGAACACCGGGGAGCTGTTTTTT. Residues: CASCTGTANTGELFF.